A single TCR beta chain is shown here with its context. What this receptor recognizes is not known. No clone much larger than this one lies a single base away; base qualities are absent. This entry belongs to a study of chronic HIV infection and antiretroviral therapy (dated by TCRdb to between 2014 and 2017). In the germline V gene (reference sequence), CDR1 corresponds to PRHDT and CDR2 to FYEKMQ. V drops 6 bases and J drops 3 bases, leaving 6 bases in between. The CDR3 goes from the cysteine to the phenylalanine over 12 residues. The retained sequence is limited to the CDR3, 36 bases, with the frame set at the first base. Library preparation employed 5' RACE. Reads for this sample came from an Illumina MiSeq. The public reads were run again by TCRdb, first through fastp at Q25 and then through MiXCR, and only productive beta chains were kept. Each CDR3 protein gets just one entry, which takes the most common genes and DNA from the rows behind it. The sample table lists 30,000 or so distinct CDR3 sequences, around 8.6% of them with a count of one. Together, the top ten hold under 3% of the sample.

The TCR sequence derives from an adult who had HIV and had not received antiretroviral therapy, or was an uninfected healthy control (not recorded which). Sequenced: peripheral blood. The rearrangement combines TRBV13 with TRBJ2-1; the D gene remains uncertain. The CDR3 amino acid sequence is: CASRRIYNEQFF. DNA sequence: TGTGCCAGCAGACGAATCTACAATGAGCAGTTCTTC. The variable domain in full, with residues beyond the CDR3 obtained from the reference TRBV13 and TRBJ2-1 genes, is AAGVIQSPRHLIKEKRETATLKCYPIPRHDTVYWYQQGPGQDPQFLISFYEKMQSDKGSIPDRFSAQQFSDYHSELNMSSLELGDSALYFCASRRIYNEQFFGPGTRLTVL.